This T cell receptor beta chain was sequenced for a study of T cells in tuberculosis (dated by TCRdb to 2017 to 2018). About the investigation overall: In the study, CD1B tetramers and high-throughput TCR immunosequencing were combined to characterize T cells specific for the mycobacterial lipid antigen glucose monomycolate (GMM). With approximately ten people per group, a South African clinical cohort compared IGRA-negative adolescents, IGRA-positive adolescents with latent tuberculosis, and adults with active tuberculosis. The full study reports these points: The smaller NN-distances were partly driven by shorter CDR3-alpha lengths in active tuberculosis patients, and the difference for TCR-beta did not reach statistical significance. Active tuberculosis TCR-alpha repertoires showed smaller mean NN-distances to GMM-specific TCRs than IGRA-negative controls, suggesting clonal expansion of these TCRs. Clinical samples were selected based on the availability of cryopreserved specimens, with adults included as active tuberculosis cases and adolescents included as controls. An accuracy of about 90% (AUROC around 0.87) was reached by a classifier using the diverse GMM-specific repertoire, compared with 70% accuracy when GEM motif frequencies were used.

At study entry, adolescents were screened for latent tuberculosis infection by tuberculin skin test and QuantiFERON-TB GOLD In-Tube IGRA. Unsorted cryopreserved PBMC were immunosequenced, covering on average about 100,000 T cells per clinical donor. Eleven high schools in the Worcester region of the Western Cape, South Africa, served as enrollment sites for adolescents aged 12 to 18 years. Around 10 M. tuberculosis-infected and some 10 uninfected adolescents were selected with matching for age and sex. For the adolescents, PBMC were isolated by density centrifugation from freshly drawn heparinized blood and then cryopreserved. The immunoSEQ multiplex PCR assay was used to generate TCR libraries, with TCR-beta and/or TCR-alpha/delta assays applied to each sample. The amplified TCR libraries were sequenced using the Illumina high-throughput platform. Concerning the study's data processing: Clustering and dimensionality reduction relied on pairwise TCRdist distances among GMM-specific receptors from T cells that were either sorted ex vivo or expanded in vitro. Each clinical repertoire received a mean NN-distance score, defined as the average TCRdist to the nearest 10% of tetramer-positive reference sequences. To compute GEM TCR motif frequency, the fraction of unique TCRs matching known GEM sequences by V/J usage and CDR3 length was calculated. Linear discriminant analysis with leave-one-out cross-validation, implemented in scikit-learn, was used to classify active tuberculosis. In TCRdb, the immuneACCESS table is reduced to in-frame sequences with V and J assigned. These tables do not hold every clone; where another copy was compared, an unresolved V gene accounts for under half, and the others remain unexplained. From that table come the V and J calls and clone size; the DNA was used to work out D and trimming. For this sample the table gives approximately 30,000 clones, of which approximately 90% were detected only once. The top ten clonotypes cover 2% to 2.5% of the sample.

Trimming costs V 0 bases and J 1 base, and their ends lie 14 bases apart. The germline V gene specifies LGHNA as CDR1 and YSLEER as CDR2. The CDR3, from cysteine to phenylalanine, totals 17 residues. Kept here is only the CDR3 DNA, which spans 51 bases and is read in frame from base 1. Concerning this clone: No cognate antigen has been identified for it. There are no base qualities to consult, and no much larger clone falls within one base.

Recombination joined TRBV4-3 with TRBJ2-3, with TRBD1 as a weak D call on 5 bases. This TCR derives from a donor between 10 and 35 years old with latent tuberculosis or without tuberculosis infection. Input material: PBMCs. The CDR3 region reads CASSQDARVVRTDTQYF. In nucleotides, the sequence is TGCGCCAGCAGCCAAGACGCCAGGGTTGTTCGCACAGATACGCAGTATTTT.